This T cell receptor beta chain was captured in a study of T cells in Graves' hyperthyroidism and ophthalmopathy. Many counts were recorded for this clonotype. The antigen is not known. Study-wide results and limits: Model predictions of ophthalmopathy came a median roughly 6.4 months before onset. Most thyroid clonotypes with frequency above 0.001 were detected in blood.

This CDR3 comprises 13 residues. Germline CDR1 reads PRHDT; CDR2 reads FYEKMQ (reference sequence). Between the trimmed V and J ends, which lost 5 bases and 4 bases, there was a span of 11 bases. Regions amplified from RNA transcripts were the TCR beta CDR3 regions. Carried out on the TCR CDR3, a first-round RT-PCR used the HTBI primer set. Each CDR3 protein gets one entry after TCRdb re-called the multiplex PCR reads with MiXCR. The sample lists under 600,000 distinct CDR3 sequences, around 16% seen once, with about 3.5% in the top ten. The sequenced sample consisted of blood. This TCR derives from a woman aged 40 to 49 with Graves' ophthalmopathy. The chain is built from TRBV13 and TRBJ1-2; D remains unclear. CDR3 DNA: TGTGCCAGCAGCCGAATCGGAGCCTATGGCTACACCTTC. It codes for CASSRIGAYGYTF.